Here is one T cell receptor (beta chain) with its context. The CDR3 is 15 residues long. V was pared by 3 bases and J by 2 bases, with 5 bases of the junction left unmatched. Germline CDR1 MDHEN, CDR2 SYDVKM. The entry originates in a study of OX40 agonist ivuxolimab in advanced cancers. Sequencing used immunoSEQ multiplex PCR; TCRdb keeps in-frame clones, though not all of them. The data contain some 58,000 clones, more than 75% of them singletons. This receptor was obtained from an adult with an advanced solid tumor such as melanoma, head and neck, liver or kidney cancer. The source was CD4+ or CD8+ T cells sorted from blood, collected in a trial of the OX40 agonist ivuxolimab. The J gene is TRBJ2-7, the V gene TRBV28, with 9 nucleotides matching TRBD1. CDR3 coding DNA: TGTGCCAGCAGTTTCGGGACAGGGAGAACCTACGAGCAGTACTTC. It is translated as CASSFGTGRTYEQYF.